The T cell receptor beta chain described here comes from a study of CD8 T cells in Susac syndrome. Reverse transcription of roughly 0.5 to 1 ug RNA was carried out with random hexamers. TCRdb reprocessed the immunoSEQ multiplex PCR reads with MiXCR, giving one entry per CDR3 protein. The data show approximately 180,000 distinct CDR3 sequences, around 95% seen once. The CDR3 totals 17 residues. Losses at the gene ends were 3 bases for V and 4 bases for J; bases not matched to a gene: 14. The clonotype comes from a human donor with multiple sclerosis. The gene calls are TRBV12-3 or TRBV12-4 and TRBJ1-2, with 7 nucleotides matching TRBD1. The sequenced material came from CD4+ T cells from PBMCs. CDR3 loop: CASSFGPGGGGAYGYTF. CDR3 bases: TGTGCCAGCAGTTTCGGCCCCGGGGGAGGGGGCGCCTATGGCTACACCTTC.